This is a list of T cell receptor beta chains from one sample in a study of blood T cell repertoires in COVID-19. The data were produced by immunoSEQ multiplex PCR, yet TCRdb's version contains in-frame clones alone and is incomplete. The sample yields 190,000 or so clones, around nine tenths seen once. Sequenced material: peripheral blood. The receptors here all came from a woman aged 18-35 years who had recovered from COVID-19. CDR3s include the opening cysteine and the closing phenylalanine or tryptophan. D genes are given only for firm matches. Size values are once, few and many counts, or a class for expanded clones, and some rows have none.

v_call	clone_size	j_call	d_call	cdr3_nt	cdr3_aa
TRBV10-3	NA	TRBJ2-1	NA	TGTGCCATCAGTGAAAGGGGAACCTACAATGAGCAGTTCTTC	CAISERGTYNEQFF
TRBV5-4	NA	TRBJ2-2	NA	TGTGCCAGCGGCCCCAGCACCGGGGAGCTGTTTTTT	CASGPSTGELFF
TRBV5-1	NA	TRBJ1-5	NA	TGCGCCAGCAGCATGTCCCCGACACCCAATCAGCCCCAGCATTTT	CASSMSPTPNQPQHF
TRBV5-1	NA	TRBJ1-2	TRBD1	TGCGCCAGCAGCTTGTGGGGACAGGGGTCGGAGGGCTACACCTTC	CASSLWGQGSEGYTF
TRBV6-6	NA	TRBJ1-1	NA	TGTGCCAGCAGCCCAACATGGGCGAACACTGAAGCTTTCTTT	CASSPTWANTEAFF
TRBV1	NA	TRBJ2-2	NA	TGCACCAGCACCTCGGACAGGAAGTCCGGGGAGCTGTTTTTT	CTSTSDRKSGELFF
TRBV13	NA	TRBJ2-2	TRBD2	TGTGCCAGCAGCTTGGGACTAGCGGGTGCGAACACCGGGGAGCTGTTTTTT	CASSLGLAGANTGELFF
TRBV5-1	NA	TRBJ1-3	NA	TGCGCCAGCAGCTTGTCTACGAACTCTGGAAACACCATATATTTT	CASSLSTNSGNTIYF
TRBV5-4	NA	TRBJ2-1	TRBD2	TGTGCCAGCAGTTCATACGGGAGGCGGGATGCCAATGAGCAGTTCTTC	CASSSYGRRDANEQFF
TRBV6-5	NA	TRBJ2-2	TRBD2	TGTGCCAGCAACCTCGGACTAGCGGACACCGGGGAGCTGTTTTTT	CASNLGLADTGELFF
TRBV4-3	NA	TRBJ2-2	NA	TGCGCCAGCAGCCACGAACTAGGGACACCGAACACCGGGGAGCTGTTTTTT	CASSHELGTPNTGELFF
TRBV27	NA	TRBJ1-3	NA	TGTGCCAGCAGTTTGGGCCCGGGATATCTTGGGTCTGGAAACACCATATATTTT	CASSLGPGYLGSGNTIYF
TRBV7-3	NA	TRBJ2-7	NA	TGTGCCAGCAGCTTGACTGGGGGCACCATATACGAGCAGTACTTC	CASSLTGGTIYEQYF
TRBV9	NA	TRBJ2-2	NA	TGTGCCAGCAGCCTCCAGGATTCGGATGGCGGGGAGCTGTTTTTT	CASSLQDSDGGELFF
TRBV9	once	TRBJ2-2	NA	TGTGCCAGCTCCCGGGACATCTACACCGGGGAGCTGTTTTTT	CASSRDIYTGELFF
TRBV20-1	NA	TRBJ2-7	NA	TGCAGTGCTAGTCTCCGCGGCAGTTCCTACGAGCAGTACTTC	CSASLRGSSYEQYF
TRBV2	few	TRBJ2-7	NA	TGTGCCAGCAGCCCCGGGAAGGGATCCTACGAGCAGTACTTC	CASSPGKGSYEQYF
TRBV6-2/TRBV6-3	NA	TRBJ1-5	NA	TGTGCCAGCAGTTACTGGGTGGAGGGCTGGGATCAGCCCCAGCATTTT	CASSYWVEGWDQPQHF
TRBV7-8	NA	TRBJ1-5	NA	TGTGCCAGCAGCTCCACCACGGGGATTCAGCCCCAGCATTTT	CASSSTTGIQPQHF
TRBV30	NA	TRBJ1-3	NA	TGTGCCTGCTCGGCGGACAGCCTCTTCTCTGGAAACACCATATATTTT	CACSADSLFSGNTIYF
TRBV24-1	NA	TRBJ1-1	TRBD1	TGTGCCACCAGTGAGAGACAGGGGCGGGTATTCTTT	CATSERQGRVFF
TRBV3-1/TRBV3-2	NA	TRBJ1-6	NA	TGTGCCAGCAGCCAAGACCGAGCCTCTTCACCCCTCCACTTT	CASSQDRASSPLHF
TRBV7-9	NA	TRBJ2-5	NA	TGTGCCAGCAGCCTAGGAGCCCTGGGGCTAGAGACCCAGTACTTC	CASSLGALGLETQYF
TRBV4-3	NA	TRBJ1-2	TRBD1	TGCGCCAGCAGCTTAGGAACAGGGGTTGGCTATGGCTACACCTTC	CASSLGTGVGYGYTF
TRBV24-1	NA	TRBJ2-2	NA	TGTGCCACCAGTGATCCCTCTACATCCAACCAGGGCTTGGCCGGGGAGCTGTTTTTT	CATSDPSTSNQGLAGELFF
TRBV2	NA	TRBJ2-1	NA	TGTGCCAGTTTCGGGTCGATCTACAATGAGCAGTTCTTC	CASFGSIYNEQFF
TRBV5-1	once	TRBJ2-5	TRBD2	TGCGCCAGCACCGGACTAGCGGGAGGCCCAGAGACCCAGTACTTC	CASTGLAGGPETQYF
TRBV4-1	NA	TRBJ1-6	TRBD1	TGCGCCAGCAGCCAAAGGAACCCGGGACAGGGGAATTCACCCCTCCACTTT	CASSQRNPGQGNSPLHF
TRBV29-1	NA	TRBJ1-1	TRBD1	TGCAGCGTTGAACCGGACAGGGGCAACACTGAAGCTTTCTTT	CSVEPDRGNTEAFF
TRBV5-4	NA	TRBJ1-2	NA	TGTGCCAGCAGCTCCACAGGGAGCTATGGCTACACCTTC	CASSSTGSYGYTF
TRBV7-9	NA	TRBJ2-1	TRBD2	TGTGCCAGCAGCCGGGGGGGAACCTACAATGAGCAGTTCTTC	CASSRGGTYNEQFF
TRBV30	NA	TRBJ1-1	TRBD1	TGTGCCTGGATGGACAGGGGGTACACTGAAGCTTTCTTT	CAWMDRGYTEAFF
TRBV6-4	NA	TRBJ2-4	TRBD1	TGTGCCAGCAAAGACAGGGACCACGTAGCCAAAAACATTCAGTACTTC	CASKDRDHVAKNIQYF
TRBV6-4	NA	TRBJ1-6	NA	TGTGCCAGCAGTGAATCTTATAATTCACCCCTCCACTTT	CASSESYNSPLHF
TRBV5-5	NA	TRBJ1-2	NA	TGTGCCAGCAGCTTGGGGCCGCCACCGTCGAAGAATGGCTACACCTTC	CASSLGPPPSKNGYTF
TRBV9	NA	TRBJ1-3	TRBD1	TGTGCCAGCAGCGTTGAAGGGGGCCATGGAAACACCATATATTTT	CASSVEGGHGNTIYF
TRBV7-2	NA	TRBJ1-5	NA	TGTGCCAGCAGCTTTCGGGGGAATCAGCCCCAGCATTTT	CASSFRGNQPQHF
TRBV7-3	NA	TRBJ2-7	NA	TGTGCCAGCAGCTTAACCGGCGGGGATTCCTACGAGCAGTACTTC	CASSLTGGDSYEQYF
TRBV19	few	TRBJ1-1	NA	TGTGCCAGTCAGGCGATTATTGGCACTGAAGCTTTCTTT	CASQAIIGTEAFF
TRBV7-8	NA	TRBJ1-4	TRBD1	TGTGCCAGCAGCTCGGGACAGGGGCCCCGTAATGAAAAACTGTTTTTT	CASSSGQGPRNEKLFF
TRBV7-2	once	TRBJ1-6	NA	TGTGCCAGCAGCTCGGTGGGAGGGGGCTCCTATAATTCACCCCTCCACTTT	CASSSVGGGSYNSPLHF